This T cell receptor beta chain was observed in a study of blood T cell repertoires in COVID-19. For the study at large: Both acute and convalescent COVID-19 samples were obtained from the United States, Italy and Spain.

This clone has just a few counts. The CDR3 length is 14 residues. V shed 8 bases and J shed 0 bases, with 10 bases lying between them. Per the germline V gene, CDR1 is MNHEY and CDR2 is SMNVEV (reference sequence). Original analysis: Researchers report that nucleated cell counts were estimated from reference gene primer amplification. The table came from immunoSEQ multiplex PCR; TCRdb's copy has only in-frame clones and leaves some out. V and J calls and clone size are copied from that table; D and trimming were computed from the DNA. The sample includes tens of thousands of clones, 80% to 90% seen only once; the top ten take 6.3%.

Specimen: peripheral blood. The chain carries TRBV27 and TRBJ2-2, with TRBD2 as a possible D gene (5 bases). The source of this sequence is a woman of 80 years or more with active COVID-19. As DNA, the CDR3 is TGTGCCAGCCTATCGGGGACGAACACCGGGGAGCTGTTTTTT. This sequence encodes CASLSGTNTGELFF.